These 21 T cell receptor delta chains came from one sample sequenced in a study of Vγ9Vδ2 T cells in congenital toxoplasmosis. Template-switch reverse transcription used TRGC- and TRDC-specific primers together in a single tube. The TRGC primer design covered both constant genes, TRGC1 and TRGC2. TCRdb re-identified clones in the reads via CATT. The sample carries about 300 delta-chain clones, approximately 13% recorded once. The sequenced sample consisted of gamma-delta T cells from blood. These receptors all come from a child under 10 years old born to a mother with Toxoplasma gondii infection during pregnancy, either congenitally infected or uninfected (not recorded which).

This clone rates as large. The chain combines TRAV14/DV4 with TRDJ1, with TRDD3 matching 11 bases. CDR1 and CDR2 from the germline V gene are TSDPSYG and QGSYDQQN (reference sequence). This CDR3 is 18 amino acids long. As DNA, the CDR3 is TGTGCTCTGAGTCGTACGGTGCTGGGGGATACCCGTGGGAATAAACTCATCTTT. Protein sequence: CALSRTVLGDTRGNKLIF.

Points on this clone: This likely reflects a read error, since a far larger clone is one base away. The chain joins TRDV2 to TRDJ1, with D unresolved. Germline CDR1 is GEAIGNYY and CDR2 is EKD. There are 13 residues in the CDR3. The V end was cut by 3 bases, the J end by 0 bases, with 7 bases between. CDR3 residues: CACDPGNTDKLIF. CDR3 coding DNA: TGTGCCTGTGACCCGGGAAACACCGATAAACTCATCTTT.

With respect to this clone: A read error likely explains this, since a far larger clone differs by one base. Other nucleotide sequences from this sample produce the same CDR3. This chain connects TRDV2 to TRDJ3; 12 nucleotides line up with TRDD3. The length of the CDR3 is 22 residues. The germline gives CDR1 GEAIGNYY, CDR2 EKD. The CDR3 loop is CACDTGWPGGYEGSWDTRQMFF. CDR3 DNA: TGTGCCTGTGACACCGGCTGGCCTGGGGGATACGAGGGCTCCTGGGACACCCGGCAGATGTTTTTC.

Concerning this clone itself: A far larger clone is a single base away, which makes a read error likely. The sample carries other DNA sequences with the same CDR3. The chain is built from TRDV2 and TRDJ1; TRDD3 matches at 7 bases. The CDR3 contains 19 residues. V trimming: 0 bases; J trimming: 0 bases; junction bases outside the gene matches: 15. Per germline, CDR1 GEAIGNYY and CDR2 EKD. DNA of the CDR3: TGTGCCTGTGACACCGTTTTAGGATTGGGGGACAGGTACACCGATAAACTCATCTTT. Encoded protein: CACDTVLGLGDRYTDKLIF.

Points on this clone: TCRdb's protein for this DNA is that of a much larger clone and differs from the translation at residue 3, likely a read error; the protein shown is the DNA translation. This rearrangement joins TRDV2 to TRDJ1; 10 nucleotides agree with TRDD3. The germline V gene encodes CDR1 GEAIGNYY and CDR2 EKD. The CDR3 spans 18 residues. CDR3 in DNA: TGTGCCCGTGACACCGGAGCCCTGGGGGATAGGGGGGAGGCTAAACTCATCTTT. It is translated as CARDTGALGDRGEAKLIF.

Points on this clone: This DNA translates differently at residue 3 from the TCRdb protein, which is that of a much larger clone; a read error is likely, and the protein shown is the DNA's own translation. J is TRDJ1 and V is TRDV2; D ambiguous. This CDR3 has 13 residues. CDR1 and CDR2 (germline): GEAIGNYY, EKD. CDR3 region: CASDPGDTDKLIF. The CDR3 DNA is TGTGCCTCTGACCCGGGAGACACCGATAAACTCATCTTT.

Within the sample, this clone is hyperexpanded. Other DNA sequences within the sample encode an identical CDR3. The chain links TRDV2 to TRDJ1; 12 nucleotides agree with TRDD3. The CDR3 totals 20 residues. CDR1 is GEAIGNYY and CDR2 is EKD in the germline V gene. The V and J ends lost 0 bases and 0 bases, in that order; junction bases with no gene match: 13. The CDR3 DNA reads TGTGCCTGTGACACCGGGGTGGACTGGGGGATACCTCGTTACACCGATAAACTCATCTTT. It specifies CACDTGVDWGIPRYTDKLIF.

In the case of this clone: This sequence is one base from a far larger clone and is likely a read error. The rearrangement joins TRDV2 to TRDJ1; TRDD3 matches at 7 bases. CDR3 length equals 19 residues. Germline V gives CDR1 GEAIGNYY, CDR2 EKD. Germline trimming cut 0 bases from V and 0 bases from J; bases unmatched to any gene: 15. CDR3 sequence reads: CACDTVLGLGDKYTDKLIF. CDR3 DNA sequence: TGTGCCTGTGACACCGTTTTGGGATTGGGGGACAAGTACACCGATAAACTCATCTTT.

On this clone itself: For this DNA, TCRdb reports the protein of a much larger clone, which diverges at residue 3, most likely from a read error; the protein presented here is translated directly from the DNA. V is TRDV2 and J is TRDJ1, with TRDD3 matching 12 bases. Germline V gene data show CDR1 as GEAIGNYY and CDR2 as EKD. The CDR3 sequence is 20 residues long. The CDR3 protein is CARDTGVDWGIPRYTDKLIF. The CDR3 region has the DNA TGTGCCCGTGACACCGGGGTGGACTGGGGGATACCTCGTTACACCGATAAACTCATCTTT.

In regard to this clone: A read error likely explains this, since a far larger clone differs by one base. The V call is TRDV2, the J call TRDJ3; TRDD3 matches at 12 bases. This CDR3 is 18 amino acids long. Germline V gene data show CDR1 as GEAIGNYY and CDR2 as EKD. V trimming: 9 bases; J trimming: 2 bases; junction bases outside the gene matches: 10. CDR3 residues: CARVLLGDTTWDTRQMFF. In DNA, the CDR3 is TGTGCCCGTGTGTTACTGGGGGATACTACCTGGGACACCCGACAGATGTTTTTC.

Comments on this clone: The protein given by TCRdb reflects a much larger clone and differs at residue 19 from this DNA's translation, likely from a read error; the protein shown is the DNA's translation. V is TRDV1 and J is TRDJ1; 10 nucleotides align to TRDD3. Germline values: CDR1 TSWWSYY, CDR2 QGS. The CDR3 is made up of 21 amino acids. For the CDR3, the DNA is TGTGCTCTTGGGGAAACAAAGCCTACCTTGAGATCCATGGGGGATACCGATAAACCCATCTTT. Translated: CALGETKPTLRSMGDTDKPIF.

In its sample, this clone was seen a few times. The protein recorded in TCRdb matches a much larger clone and deviates from this DNA's translation at residue 19, suggesting a read error; the protein here is obtained by translating the DNA. The rearrangement links TRDV2 to TRDJ2; 12 bases are a match to TRDD3. Germline V gene sequence: CDR1 GEAIGNYY, CDR2 EKD. CDR3 length: 20 amino acids. V lost 0 bases, J lost 12 bases, and 22 bases stayed unmatched. In DNA, the CDR3 is TGTGCCTGTGACACCGGGGTGGACTGGGGGATACCTCGTTACACCGATAAACTCTTCTTT. This sequence encodes CACDTGVDWGIPRYTDKLFF.

A remark on this clone: Translating this DNA gives a protein that differs at residue 11 from the TCRdb one, which belongs to a much larger clone; a read error is likely, and the protein shown is this translation. The chain combines TRDV2 with TRDJ2; TRDD3 aligns across 11 bases. The CDR3 has 18 amino acids. Germline V lookup: CDR1 GEAIGNYY, CDR2 EKD. After removal of 2 bases from V and 0 bases from J, the junction contained 7 bases not matched to a gene. The CDR3 sequence: CACDILGDTRTLTAQLFF. In DNA, the CDR3 is TGTGCCTGTGACATTCTGGGGGATACTAGGACTTTGACAGCACAACTCTTCTTT.

Comment on this clone: TCRdb has a much larger clone's protein, which differs at residue 18 from the translation of this DNA, likely because of a read error; what is shown is the protein translated from the DNA. The V call is TRDV1, the J call TRDJ1, with 7 bases matching TRDD3. This CDR3 region has 25 residues. Unmatched junction bases numbered 32, after V lost 1 base and J lost 0 bases. Germline V gene data show CDR1 as TSWWSYY and CDR2 as QGS. The CDR3 DNA reads as TGTGCTCTTGGGGAACAACCTAAGGATTACGTTGTACTGGGGAGACCTGGGTCCTACACCGATAAACTCATCTTT. Amino acid sequence: CALGEQPKDYVVLGRPGSYTDKLIF.

The sample holds a few counts of this clone. A far larger clone is just one base off, so this is likely a read error. Other DNA sequences from this sample encode an identical CDR3 as well. This chain connects TRDV1 to TRDJ1; D may correspond to TRDD2 or TRDD3 (5 bases each). Per germline, CDR1 TSWWSYY and CDR2 QGS. The CDR3 has 16 amino acids. The CDR3 nucleotides read TGTGCACTTGGGGAGACCCCTACCCGAGACACCGATAAACTCATCTTT. This sequence encodes CALGETPTRDTDKLIF.

This clone occurred a few times. It is likely a read error: a sequence one base away is far more abundant. Other DNA sequences in the sample encode the same CDR3. The J gene is TRDJ1, the V gene TRDV2; 10 bases align to TRDD3. This CDR3 has 18 residues. Germline V lookup: CDR1 GEAIGNYY, CDR2 EKD. The junction had 17 bases not matched to a gene; V was cut back by 0 bases and J by 8 bases. Here the CDR3 reads CACDTGALGDRGEAKLIF. The CDR3 region has the DNA TGTGCCTGTGACACCGGAGCCCTGGGGGATAGGGGGGAGGCCAAACTCATCTTT.

This clone was found a few times. A far more abundant clone sits one base away, making this likely a read error. The same CDR3 arises from other DNA sequences in this sample as well. The V and J genes are TRDV1 and TRDJ1; D gene ambiguous. The CDR3 has 21 residues. Germline CDR1 is TSWWSYY and CDR2 is QGS. Trimming stripped 2 bases from V and 1 base from J, with 29 bases between. The CDR3 loop is CALGETPNRGTGPFPTDKLIF. As DNA, the CDR3 is TGTGCTCTTGGGGAAACCCCCAATCGAGGCACGGGACCTTTTCCCACCGATAAACTCATCTTT.

With respect to this clone: TCRdb's protein for this DNA is that of a much larger clone and differs from the translation at residue 5, likely a read error; the protein shown is the DNA translation. This chain links TRDV1 with TRDJ1, with D unclear. The CDR3 has 21 residues. CDR1 TSWWSYY and CDR2 QGS come from the germline V gene. The germline V and J ends were trimmed by 4 bases and 1 base, with 31 bases remaining between them. CDR3 coding DNA: TGTGCTCTTGGGGGAACCCCTAATCGAGGCACGGGACCTTTTCCCACCGATAAACTCATCTTT. Translated, it gives CALGGTPNRGTGPFPTDKLIF.

As concerns this clone: This likely stems from a read error, as it lies one base from a far larger clone. V gene TRDV2 combines with J gene TRDJ2, with 11 bases aligning to TRDD3. V shed 1 base, J shed 4 bases, and the junction held 13 bases outside the gene matches. Germline CDR1 and CDR2: GEAIGNYY and EKD. The CDR3 sequence is 19 residues long. In nucleotides, the CDR3 is TGTGCCTGTGACACTGTACTGGGGGATATGCTAACTTCGACAGCACAACTCTTCTTT. Translating gives CACDTVLGDMLTSTAQLFF.

A remark on this clone: The translation of this DNA and the TCRdb protein of a much larger clone differ at residue 11, probably owing to a read error; the protein shown here is translated from the DNA. The chain combines TRDV2 with TRDJ3; 7 nucleotides match TRDD3. The CDR3 covers 16 residues. The germline CDR1 and CDR2 sequences are GEAIGNYY and EKD. This chain's CDR3 is CACDWGSSWDIRQMFF. CDR3 DNA sequence: TGTGCCTGTGACTGGGGGAGCTCCTGGGACATCCGACAGATGTTTTTC.

About this clone itself: A far larger clone is a single base away, which makes a read error likely. Other DNA sequences within the sample encode an identical CDR3. V gene TRDV1 combines with J gene TRDJ1; 8 nucleotides agree with TRDD3. CDR1 TSWWSYY and CDR2 QGS come from the germline V gene. The CDR3 covers 25 residues. V lost 3 bases and J lost 0; bases outside the gene matches: 33. The CDR3 loop reads CALGDRPPPYIIGLGAEGYTDKLIF. The CDR3 DNA reads as TGTGCTCTTGGGGACCGGCCCCCCCCTTATATTATTGGACTGGGGGCGGAAGGGTACACCGATAAACTCATCTTT.